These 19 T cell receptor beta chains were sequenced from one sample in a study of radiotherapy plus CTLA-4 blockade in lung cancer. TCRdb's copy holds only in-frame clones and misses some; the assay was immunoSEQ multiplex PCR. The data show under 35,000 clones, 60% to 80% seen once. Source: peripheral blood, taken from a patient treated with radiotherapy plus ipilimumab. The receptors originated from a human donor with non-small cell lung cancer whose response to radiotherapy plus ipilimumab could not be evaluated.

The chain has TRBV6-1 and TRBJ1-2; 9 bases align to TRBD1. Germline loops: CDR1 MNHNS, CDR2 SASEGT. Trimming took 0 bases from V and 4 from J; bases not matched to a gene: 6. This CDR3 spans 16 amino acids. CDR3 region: CASSEAGGQGIYGYTF. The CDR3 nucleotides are TGTGCCAGCAGTGAAGCGGGGGGACAGGGTATCTATGGCTACACCTTC.

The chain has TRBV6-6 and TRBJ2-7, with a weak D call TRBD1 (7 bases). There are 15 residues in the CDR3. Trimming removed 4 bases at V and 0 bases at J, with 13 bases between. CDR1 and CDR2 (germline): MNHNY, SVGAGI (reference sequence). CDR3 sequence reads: CASSWLQGGSYEQYF. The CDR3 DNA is TGTGCCAGCAGTTGGCTCCAGGGGGGCTCCTACGAGCAGTACTTC.

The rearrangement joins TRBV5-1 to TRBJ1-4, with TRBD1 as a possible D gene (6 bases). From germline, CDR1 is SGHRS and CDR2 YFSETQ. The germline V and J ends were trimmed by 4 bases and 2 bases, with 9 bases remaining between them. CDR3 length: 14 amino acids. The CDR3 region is CASSLDSTNEKLFF. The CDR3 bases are TGCGCCAGCAGCCTGGACAGTACTAATGAAAAACTGTTTTTT.

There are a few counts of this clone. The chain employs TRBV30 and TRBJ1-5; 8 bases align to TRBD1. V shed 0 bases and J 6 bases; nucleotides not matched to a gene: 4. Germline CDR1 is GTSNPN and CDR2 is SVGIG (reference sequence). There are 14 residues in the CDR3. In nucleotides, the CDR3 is TGTGCCTGGAGTGTACCAGGGGGCGGTCAGCCCCAGCATTTT. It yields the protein CAWSVPGGGQPQHF.

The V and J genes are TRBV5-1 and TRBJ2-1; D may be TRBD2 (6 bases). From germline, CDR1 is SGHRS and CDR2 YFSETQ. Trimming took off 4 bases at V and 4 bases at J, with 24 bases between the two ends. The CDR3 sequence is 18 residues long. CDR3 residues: CASSAGQTGRDRYNEQFF. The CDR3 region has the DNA TGCGCCAGCAGCGCCGGCCAGACTGGGCGGGATAGGTACAATGAGCAGTTCTTC.

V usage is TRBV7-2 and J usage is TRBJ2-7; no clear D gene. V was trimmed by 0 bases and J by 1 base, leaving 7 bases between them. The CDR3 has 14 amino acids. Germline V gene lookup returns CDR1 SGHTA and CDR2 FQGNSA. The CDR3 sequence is CASSLAFGSYEQYF. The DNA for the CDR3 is TGTGCCAGCAGCTTAGCGTTCGGTTCCTACGAGCAGTACTTC.

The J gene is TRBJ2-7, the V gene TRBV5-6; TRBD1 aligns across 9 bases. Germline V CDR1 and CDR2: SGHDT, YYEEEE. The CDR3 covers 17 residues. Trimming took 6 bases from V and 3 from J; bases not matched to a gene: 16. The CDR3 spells CASTSSLGTGWFYEQYF. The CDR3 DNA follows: TGTGCCAGCACCTCATCCCTCGGGACAGGGTGGTTCTACGAGCAGTACTTC.

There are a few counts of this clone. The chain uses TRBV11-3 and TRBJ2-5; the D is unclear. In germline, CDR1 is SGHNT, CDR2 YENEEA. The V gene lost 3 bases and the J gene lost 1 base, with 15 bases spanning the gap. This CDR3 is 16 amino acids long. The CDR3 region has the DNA TGTGCCAGCAGCTTTGTTTTCGGAGCGTCCCAAGAGACCCAGTACTTC. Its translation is CASSFVFGASQETQYF.

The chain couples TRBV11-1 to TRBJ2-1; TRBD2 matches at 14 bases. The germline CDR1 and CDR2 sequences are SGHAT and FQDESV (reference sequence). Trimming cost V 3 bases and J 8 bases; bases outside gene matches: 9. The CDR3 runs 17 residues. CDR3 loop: CASSLGLAGALGDEQFF. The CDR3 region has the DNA TGTGCCAGCAGCTTGGGACTAGCGGGAGCCCTCGGGGATGAGCAGTTCTTC.

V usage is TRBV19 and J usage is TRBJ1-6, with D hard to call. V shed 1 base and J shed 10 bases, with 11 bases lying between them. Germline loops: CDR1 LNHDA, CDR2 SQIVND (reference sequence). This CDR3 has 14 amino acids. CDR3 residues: CASSIAGVGSPLHF. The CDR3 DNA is TGTGCCAGTAGTATAGCCGGAGTTGGATCACCCCTCCACTTT.

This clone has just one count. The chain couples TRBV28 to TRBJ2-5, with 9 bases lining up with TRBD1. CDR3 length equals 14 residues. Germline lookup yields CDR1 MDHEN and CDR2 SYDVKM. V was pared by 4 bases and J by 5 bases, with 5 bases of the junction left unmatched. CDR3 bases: TGTGCCAGCAGTTCGACAGGGGGAGGCGAGACCCAGTACTTC. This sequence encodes CASSSTGGGETQYF.

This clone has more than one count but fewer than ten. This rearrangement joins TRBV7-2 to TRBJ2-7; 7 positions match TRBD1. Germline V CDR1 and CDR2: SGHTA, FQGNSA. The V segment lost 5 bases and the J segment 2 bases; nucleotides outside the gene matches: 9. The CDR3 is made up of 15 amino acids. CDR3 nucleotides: TGTGCCAGCAGCCAGACGACAGGGAGCACCTACGAGCAGTACTTC. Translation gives CASSQTTGSTYEQYF.

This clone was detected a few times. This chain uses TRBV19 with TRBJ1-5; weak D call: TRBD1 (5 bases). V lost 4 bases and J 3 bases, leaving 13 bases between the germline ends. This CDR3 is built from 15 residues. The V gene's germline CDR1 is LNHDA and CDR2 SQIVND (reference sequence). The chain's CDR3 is CASSTAGRDNQPQHF. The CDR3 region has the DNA TGTGCCAGTAGTACCGCGGGACGGGACAATCAGCCCCAGCATTTT.

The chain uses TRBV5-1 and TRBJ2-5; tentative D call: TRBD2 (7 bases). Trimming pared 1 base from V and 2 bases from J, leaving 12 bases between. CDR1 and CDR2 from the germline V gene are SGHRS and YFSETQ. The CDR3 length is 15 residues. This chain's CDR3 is CASSLYGGPQETQYF. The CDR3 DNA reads TGCGCCAGCAGCTTGTACGGGGGGCCGCAAGAGACCCAGTACTTC.

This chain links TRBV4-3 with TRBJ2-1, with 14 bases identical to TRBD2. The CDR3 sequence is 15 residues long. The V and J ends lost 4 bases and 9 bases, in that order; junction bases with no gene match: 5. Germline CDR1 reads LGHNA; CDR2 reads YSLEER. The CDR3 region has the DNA TGCGCCAGCAGCCTGGGACTAGCGGGAGAGAGTGAGCAGTTCTTC. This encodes CASSLGLAGESEQFF.

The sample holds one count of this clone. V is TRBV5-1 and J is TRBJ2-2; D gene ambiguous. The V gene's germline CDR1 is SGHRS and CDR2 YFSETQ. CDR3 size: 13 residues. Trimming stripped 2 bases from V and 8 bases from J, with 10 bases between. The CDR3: CASSLQTSGELFF. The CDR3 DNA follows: TGCGCCAGCAGCTTACAGACCTCAGGGGAGCTGTTTTTT.

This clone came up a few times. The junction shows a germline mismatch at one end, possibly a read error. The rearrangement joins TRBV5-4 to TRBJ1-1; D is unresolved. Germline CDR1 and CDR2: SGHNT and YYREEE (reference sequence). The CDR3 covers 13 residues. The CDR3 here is CASRELGGTEAFF. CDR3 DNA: TGCGCCAGCAGAGAACTAGGAGGGACTGAAGCTTTCTTT.

CDR3 loop: CASRMGQGTYEQYF. CDR3 DNA sequence: TGTGCCAGCAGAATGGGACAGGGTACCTACGAGCAGTACTTC. V is TRBV6-6 and J is TRBJ2-7, with 9 bases aligning to TRBD1. The germline V gene encodes CDR1 MNHNY and CDR2 SVGAGI (reference sequence). CDR3 size: 14 residues. V lost 6 bases, J lost 2 bases, and 5 bases stayed unmatched.

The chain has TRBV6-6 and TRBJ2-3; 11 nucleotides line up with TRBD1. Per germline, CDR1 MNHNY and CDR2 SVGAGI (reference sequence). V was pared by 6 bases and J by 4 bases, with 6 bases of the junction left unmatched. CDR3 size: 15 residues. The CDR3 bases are TGTGCCAGCAGATCCTCGGGACAGGGGGCAGATACGCAGTATTTT. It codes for CASRSSGQGADTQYF.